The 9 T cell receptor delta chains in this list originate from one sample, sequenced in a study of γδ T cells in repeated Plasmodium falciparum infection. TCRdb re-called the multiplex PCR reads with CATT. The profile covers roughly 86,000 delta-chain clones, with approximately 1.5% appearing a single time and about 10% taken by the ten largest. Gammadelta T cells were flow-sorted from PBMC into Vgamma9/Vdelta2+ and Vdelta2-negative populations for bulk analysis. The sequenced sample was gamma-delta T cells from blood. The source of these receptors is a pool of human donors (malaria-infected and uninfected, not separated).

Notes on this clone: The protein given by TCRdb reflects a much larger clone and differs at residue 13 from this DNA's translation, likely from a read error; the protein shown is the DNA's translation. This rearrangement joins TRDV2 to TRDJ1, with D hard to call. The J gene, left out of TCRdb, was set here by checking the DNA against germline. This CDR3 is 17 amino acids long. Germline lookup yields CDR1 GEAIGNYY and CDR2 EKD. CDR3 DNA: TGTGCCTGTGACACCGTGGGACAGCCAGACCACACCAATAAACTCATCTTT. This translates into CACDTVGQPDHTNKLIF.

Note on this clone: This DNA's translation and the protein TCRdb lists, from a much larger clone, do not match at residue 16, likely due to a read error; the protein shown is translated from the DNA. The V gene reported is TRDV1; the J gene is uncalled; the table's TRDD3 call for D was not verified on the DNA. CDR1 and CDR2 (germline): TSWWSYY, QGS. This CDR3 has 18 residues. The CDR3 here is CALGDLPLFYLYTDKPIF. The CDR3 DNA reads as TGTGCTCTTGGGGACCTACCCCTATTCTATTTGTACACCGATAAACCCATCTTT.

This clone was seen at least ten times. Other DNA sequences in this sample translate to the same CDR3. The CDR3 region has the DNA TGTGCTCTTGGGGAAGGGGCCTTACTGGGGGATACATGTGTCACCGATAAACTCATCTTT. Encoded protein: CALGEGALLGDTCVTDKLIF. V usage is TRDV1 and J usage is TRDJ1, with TRDD3 matching over 12 bases. The J gene is absent in TCRdb and was assigned here via DNA matching to germline. CDR1 TSWWSYY and CDR2 QGS come from the germline V gene. The CDR3 length is 20 residues. V shed 2 bases and J 1 base; nucleotides not matched to a gene: 14.

This clone was seen a handful of times. TCRdb has a much larger clone's protein, which differs at residue 8 from the translation of this DNA, likely because of a read error; what is shown is the protein translated from the DNA. This chain connects TRDV2 to TRDJ1; 10 nucleotides match TRDD3. The J gene was not available in TCRdb and was assigned here by matching the DNA to germline segments. The CDR3 sequence is 20 residues long. In germline, CDR1 is GEAIGNYY, CDR2 EKD. V lost 1 base, J lost 1 base, and 17 bases stayed unmatched. The CDR3 region has the DNA TGTGCCTGTGACACTGTCTCGCCTACTGGGGGATTCCGGACCACCGATAAACTCATCTTT. Amino acid sequence: CACDTVSPTGGFRTTDKLIF.

In its sample, this clone was seen a few times. TCRdb records a much larger clone's protein for this DNA, with a difference at residue 10 that likely arises from a read error; the protein given is the translation of the DNA. The genes are TRDV1 and TRDJ1, with a tentative D call TRDD2 (7 bases). Trimming took 1 base from V and 7 from J, leaving 46 bases between them. This CDR3 comprises 25 residues. CDR1 is TSWWSYY and CDR2 is QGS in the germline V gene. The DNA for the CDR3 is TGTGCTCTTGGGGAACGGGTCGGGACCTTCCTTTTAGGAGGTCCTACTACCCTACTGGGACTTAAACTCATCTTT. It specifies CALGERVGTFLLGGPTTLLGLKLIF.

On this clone: TCRdb records a much larger clone's protein for this DNA, with a difference at residue 2 that likely arises from a read error; the protein given is the translation of the DNA. This rearrangement joins TRDV1 to TRDJ1, with D tentatively TRDD3 (6 bases). The J gene is not listed in TCRdb, so it was assigned here from a DNA match to germline. The germline CDR1 and CDR2 sequences are TSWWSYY and QGS. The CDR3 sequence is 14 residues long. CDR3 protein: CSLGDLTSADKLIF. The CDR3 nucleotides read TGTTCTCTTGGGGATTTAACCAGTGCCGATAAACTCATCTTT.

Worth noting for this clone: This DNA's translation differs at residue 4 from TCRdb's protein, which comes from a much larger clone; a read error is likely, and the protein shown is translated from the DNA. The chain links TRDV3 to TRDJ1; D tentatively reads TRDD2 or TRDD3 (5 bases each). The CDR3 is 13 amino acids. Germline V CDR1 and CDR2: TVYSNPD, GDNSRS (reference sequence). The V gene lost 4 bases and the J gene lost 7 bases, with 19 bases spanning the gap. The CDR3 region is CASALRGGVKLIF. In DNA form, the CDR3 reads TGTGCCTCAGCCCTACGTGGTGGGGTTAAACTCATCTTT.

This clone turned up a few times. TCRdb assigns this DNA the protein of a much larger clone, which departs from its translation at residue 3; this likely reflects a read error, and the protein shown comes from translating the DNA. The chain links TRDV1 to TRDJ1; TRDD2 aligns across 9 bases. TCRdb gives no J gene; it was assigned here by matching the DNA to germline. Germline V gene lookup returns CDR1 TSWWSYY and CDR2 QGS. The length of the CDR3 is 22 residues. CDR3 nucleotide sequence: TGTGCTCCTGGGGAACTGCATACCACCCGCCTTCCTACTTTCAGTTTTACCGATAAACTCATCTTT. Protein sequence: CAPGELHTTRLPTFSFTDKLIF.

The table lists this clone with a few counts. A read error likely explains why the TCRdb protein, taken from a much larger clone, differs from this DNA's translation at residue 16; the protein shown is translated from the DNA. The chain couples TRDV2 to TRDJ1; 13 bases agree with TRDD3. The CDR3 spans 20 residues. Germline V CDR1 and CDR2: GEAIGNYY, EKD. The DNA for the CDR3 is TGTGCCTGTGACACTAATCAACTGGGGGATACGACGGATTACACCAATAAACTCATCTTT. As protein: CACDTNQLGDTTDYTNKLIF.